This TCR beta chain was obtained from a study of T cell responses to AZD1222 COVID-19 vaccine. Study-wide findings and caveats: The study found Spike-specific TCR breadth and depth rose after two AZD1222 doses. Repertoire sampling was restricted to post-peak T cell response timepoints.

CDR1 is SEHNR and CDR2 is FQNEAQ in the germline V gene (reference sequence). This CDR3 region has 17 residues. The V end lost 5 bases, the J end lost 3 bases, and 19 bases lay between the germline ends. Assay used: immunoSEQ multiplex PCR; TCRdb lists only in-frame clones, some missing. The sample lists 150,000 to 160,000 clones; 90% to 95% were seen once. Details on this clone: Its antigen is not identified.

The receptor was isolated from an adult who received the AZD1222 COVID-19 vaccine. This rearrangement joins TRBV7-9 to TRBJ1-4, with D possibly matching TRBD1 (6 bases). This specimen consisted of peripheral blood, obtained 28 days after the second AZD1222 dose. The CDR3 region has the DNA TGTGCCAGCAGCCATTACAGGGAACCCACCGCTAATGAAAAACTGTTTTTT. The encoded protein is CASSHYREPTANEKLFF. The full variable domain, completed using reference TRBV7-9 and TRBJ1-4, is DTGVSQNPRHKITKRGQNVTFRCDPISEHNRLYWYRQTLGQGPEFLTYFQNEAQLEKSRLLSDRFSAERPKGSFSTLEIQRTEQGDSAMYLCASSHYREPTANEKLFFGSGTQLSVL.